This TCR beta chain was recovered during a study of shared clonotypes between healthy human individuals (dated by TCRdb to the early 2020s). With regard to the full study: A few men and a couple of women, aged 18 to 49 years, made up the cohort. Per donor, three plates each were used for CD4 naive and CD4 memory, two for CD8 naive, and one for CD8 memory. To estimate repertoire size and how much clonotype sharing occurs between individuals, the study deeply sequenced the blood TCR repertoires of several healthy adults. Libraries were prepared and TCR repertoires were sequenced by different laboratories using diverse techniques, in order to increase sequencing depth and limit assay-specific biases. Each donor's leukapheresis produced roughly between roughly 0.85 and 9.5 billion PBMCs.

V is reduced by 0 bases and J by 2 bases, leaving a spacing of 6 bases between them. CDR1 and CDR2 were assigned from the germline V gene as SGHRS and YFSETQ. From the cysteine up to the phenylalanine, the CDR3 has a length of 14 residues. Here the CDR3 DNA is all that survives: 42 bases in frame from base 1. The research as a whole found: Compared with non-shared clonotypes, the clonotypes found in all four sorted-subset donors had higher generation probabilities. Pairwise subsampling indicated that sequencing depth was expected to affect the degree of clonotype sharing among donors. Sampling was restricted to blood, and TCR repertoires in tissues likely differ from the TCR repertoires found in blood. Incomplete sequencing was indicated by rarefaction of sorted-subset datasets, despite the large sequencing depth. Approximately 5% of naive CD4, 3.5% of naive CD8, approximately 2.2% of memory CD4, and 0.4% of memory CD8 clonotypes were shared across several donors. Estimated clonotype richness was generally larger for naive than for memory subsets. The genetic and exposure-history diversity represented was limited by the small number of donors.

Turning to this clone: This receptor's antigen is unknown. Base qualities are not provided; no much larger clone lies one nucleotide away. Other DNA sequences of this sample code for an identical CDR3.

The donors were healthy, HIV-negative adults with no recently reported acute infections or vaccinations. Every donor was a Caucasian adult living in Nashville, Tennessee, USA. Magnetic negative selection was used to enrich CD4+ T cells, after which naive cells were positively selected on CD45RA and the negative fraction became the memory subset. Blood was collected by leukapheresis, and PBMCs were isolated by Ficoll-Histopaque density gradient centrifugation and then cryopreserved in liquid nitrogen vapor phase. Analytical flow cytometry was used to check the purity and quantity of each magnetically sorted T cell population. Genomic DNA was isolated from each sorted fraction and quantified by UV absorbance on a Nanodrop 2000c. Using the deep immunoSEQ assay, TCR CDR3 regions were amplified from genomic DNA by multiplex PCR. Genomic DNA extracted from each cell subset was distributed evenly over all wells of several immunoSEQ 96-well plates, and each plate served as one replicate. For sorted subsets, approximately 200 ng of genomic DNA, equivalent to 25,000 to 35,000 T cell genomes, went into each replicate PCR. The purified libraries were quantified using a Qubit 3.0 fluorometer, sized with a Bioanalyzer 2100, and then quantified again using the KAPA Library Quantification kit. Each immunoSEQ 96-well plate was sequenced on its own single-read 150-cycle Illumina NextSeq 550 flow cell. As for the original processing: Because only junctional sequences without quality scores were contained in the immunoSEQ output, filtering matching that applied to full-length reads could not be performed. Sequences were annotated with PyIR, a Python wrapper for IgBLAST v1.9, using IMGT germline references to assign V/J genes and CDR3. Any read was removed if the V/J assignment was weak (E-value above 1e-6), the CDR3 was missing, or the read contained stop codons, out-of-frame junctions, or ambiguous translated residues. A V3J clonotype was defined by an identical inferred V gene, J gene, and CDR3 amino acid sequence. To compute the percentage overlap between repertoires, the number of shared unique clonotypes was divided by the size of the smaller repertoire. Repertoire richness was assessed with RTK rarefaction, the Chao1 estimator, and Recon v2.1 estimates of unobserved clonotypes. For all TCRbeta clonotypes obtained by the gDNA method from a few donors, generation probabilities were computed with OLGA. The table comes from immuneACCESS by way of TCRdb, which keeps in-frame sequences with V and J called. Part of the clones is missing from these tables; in studies checked, under half for an unresolved V gene and the rest for unknown reasons. From that table come the V and J calls and clone size; the DNA was used to work out D and trimming. The sample contains about 520,000 clones, 90% to 97% of them found a single time. The ten largest make up 0.064% of the sample.

This TCR derives from a woman aged 25 to 39 in good health. This chain is built from TRBV5-1 and TRBJ1-3; no D segment can be confidently identified. The sample comprised naive CD4+ T cells sorted from blood. The cell subset or site label here, explained by the study, means: CD45RA+ positively selected. Here the CDR3 is given as CASSLGTAGNTIYF. At the DNA level, the sequence is TGCGCCAGCAGCTTGGGTACAGCTGGAAACACCATATATTTT.